The clone carrying this T cell receptor beta chain was observed at least ten times. Its target is unknown. A junction boundary mismatches the germline segment, possibly from a read error. Researchers turned away patients with other autoimmune diseases, uncontrolled infections, pregnancy or lactation. The record originates from a study of Graves' ophthalmopathy and Graves' hyperthyroidism. General observations from the study: Separation of ophthalmopathy from stable hyperthyroidism was achieved by a 13-signature model, at around 88% sensitivity and around 81% specificity.

Amplification of TCR beta CDR3 regions used RNA transcripts. After a first-round RT-PCR with HTBI primers, a second-round multiplex PCR was run. TCRdb independently ran MiXCR on the multiplex PCR reads; one entry per CDR3 protein. The sample lists 1 million to 1.3 million distinct CDR3 sequences, less than 45% occurring once. The sequence came from an adult man with Graves' hyperthyroidism. The specimen sequenced was peripheral blood or thyroid tissue (not recorded which).

CDR3 region: CVALASHTETFF. DNA of the CDR3: TGCGTTGCTTTAGCGTCTCACACTGAAACTTTCTTT. The chain uses TRBV29-1 and TRBJ1-1; D ambiguous. CDR3 size: 12 residues. CDR1 is SQVTM and CDR2 is ANQGSEA in the germline V gene.